These 30 T cell receptor beta chains share one sample of origin, sequenced in a study of vaccination effects on CD4 cells after COVID-19. CD4+ T cell isolation took place after less than 13 days of culture. TCRdb's copy holds only in-frame clones and misses some; the assay was immunoSEQ multiplex PCR. The sample lists 40,000 or so clones; roughly 82% were seen once. No antigen has been identified for these receptors. This material consisted of CD4+ T cells from PBMCs cultured without peptide, taken before COVID-19 vaccination. These receptors were obtained from a human donor who received a COVID-19 vaccine.

The chain has TRBV6-5 and TRBJ1-1; D unresolved. The CDR3 extends over 13 amino acids. V gave up 6 bases and J gave up 2 bases, with 10 bases separating them. Germline V gene data show CDR1 as MNHEY and CDR2 as SVGAGI. The CDR3 DNA sequence: TGTGCCAGCAGACTGGGGAAAAACACTGAAGCTTTCTTT. Amino acids: CASRLGKNTEAFF.

V usage is TRBV21-1 and J usage is TRBJ2-6. TRBV21-1 is recorded as a pseudogene. The CDR3 is 20 amino acids. As DNA, the CDR3 is TGTGCCAGCAGCAACCGGCCGGTGTTTTCAGGGACCTCTGGGGCCAACGTCCTGACTTTC. Amino acid sequence: CASSNRPVFSGTSGANVLTF.

V is TRBV7-3 and J is TRBJ2-2; D remains ambiguous. The CDR3 has 12 amino acids. Trimming took off 3 bases at V and 7 bases at J, with 6 bases between the two ends. Germline CDR1 and CDR2: SGHTA and FQGTGA. The CDR3 DNA reads TGTGCCAGCAGCTTCGTAGGCGGGGAGCTGTTTTTT. Translating gives CASSFVGGELFF.

The rearrangement joins TRBV7-3 to TRBJ2-2; 8 bases are shared with TRBD2. The ends lost 5 bases at V and 0 bases at J; junction bases unmatched: 5. Germline lookup yields CDR1 SGHTA and CDR2 FQGTGA. The CDR3 spans 16 residues. CDR3 sequence reads: CASSPIAGSNTGELFF. DNA for the CDR3: TGTGCCAGCAGCCCCATAGCGGGATCGAACACCGGGGAGCTGTTTTTT.

This clone was found once. The rearrangement joins TRBV9 to TRBJ2-3; TRBD2 matches 7 bases. This CDR3 region has 14 residues. The V and J ends lost 3 bases and 6 bases, in that order; junction bases with no gene match: 7. Germline CDR1 SGDLS, CDR2 YYNGEE. The CDR3 reads CASSAPGGTDTQYF. CDR3 in DNA: TGTGCCAGCAGCGCCCCGGGGGGAACGGATACGCAGTATTTT.

The chain is built from TRBV5-1 and TRBJ2-5; TRBD2 might be the D (7 bases). The CDR3 contains 16 residues. V was cut by 0 bases and J by 5 bases, with 17 bases left in between. Looked up from germline, CDR1 is SGHRS and CDR2 is YFSETQ. CDR3 loop: CASSLDRGALYETQYF. CDR3 DNA sequence: TGCGCCAGCAGCTTGGATCGGGGGGCGTTGTACGAGACCCAGTACTTC.

This rearrangement joins TRBV6-5 to TRBJ1-5; the D gene is possibly TRBD1 (5 bases). CDR3 length: 12 residues. Trimming took off 6 bases at V and 5 bases at J, with 8 bases between the two ends. Looked up from germline, CDR1 is MNHEY and CDR2 is SVGAGI. DNA of the CDR3: TGTGCCAGCAGCACGACAGATCAGCCCCAGCATTTT. Translating gives CASSTTDQPQHF.

The chain uses TRBV7-8 and TRBJ1-2; D ambiguous. This CDR3 has 15 amino acids. Germline V gene lookup returns CDR1 SGHVS and CDR2 FQNEAQ. V lost 2 bases, J lost 3 bases, and 13 bases lay in between. The CDR3 DNA reads TGTGCCAGCAGCTTAAAGGCGGATTGGTACTATGGCTACACCTTC. It specifies CASSLKADWYYGYTF.

The genes are TRBV7-2 and TRBJ1-2; D remains unclear. The CDR3 extends over 14 amino acids. V lost 2 bases, J lost 5 bases, and 12 bases lay in between. Germline V gives CDR1 SGHTA, CDR2 FQGNSA. CDR3 DNA sequence: TGTGCCAGCAGCTTATCACCAGACATTTATGGCTACACCTTC. Amino acids: CASSLSPDIYGYTF.

The DNA for the CDR3 is TGTGCCAGCAGTTACGACCTACGGGGCACAGATACGCAGTATTTT. Translating gives CASSYDLRGTDTQYF. The chain is built from TRBV6-5 and TRBJ2-3; D is undetermined. The V gene lost 2 bases and the J gene lost 1 base, with 10 bases spanning the gap. The CDR3 is 15 amino acids. CDR1 and CDR2 from the germline V gene are MNHEY and SVGAGI.

The chain couples TRBV7-2 to TRBJ2-3, with 8 nucleotides matching TRBD2. CDR3 size: 17 residues. CDR1 SGHTA and CDR2 FQGNSA come from the germline V gene. Trimming removed 2 bases from V and 3 bases from J; junction bases left unmatched: 10. The CDR3 spells CASSLRVGGAGTDTQYF. The CDR3 DNA is TGTGCCAGCAGCTTAAGGGTCGGGGGGGCAGGGACAGATACGCAGTATTTT.

This chain joins TRBV5-6 and TRBJ1-4, with 7 bases lining up with TRBD1. Per the germline V gene, CDR1 is SGHDT and CDR2 is YYEEEE. There are 16 residues in the CDR3. The ends lost 4 bases at V and 0 bases at J; junction bases unmatched: 6. The CDR3 loop reads CASSLTGTATNEKLFF. The CDR3 nucleotides are TGTGCCAGCAGCCTGACAGGGACGGCAACTAATGAAAAACTGTTTTTT. Filled out from reference TRBV5-6 and TRBJ1-4, the complete variable domain reads DAGVTQSPTHLIKTRGQQVTLRCSPKSGHDTVSWYQQALGQGPQFIFQYYEEEERQRGNFPDRFSGHQFPNYSSELNVNALLLGDSALYLCASSLTGTATNEKLFFGSGTQLSVL.

This CDR3 reads CAWSQNRVYTEAFF. The CDR3 DNA reads TGTGCCTGGAGCCAAAATAGGGTTTACACTGAAGCTTTCTTT. The chain links TRBV30 to TRBJ1-1; the D is unclear. Per the germline V gene, CDR1 is GTSNPN and CDR2 is SVGIG (reference sequence). The CDR3 has 14 residues. Trimming shortened V by 3 bases and J by 3 bases, and 14 bases separated the two germline ends.

The chain employs TRBV6-6 and TRBJ1-2; no reliable D call. The germline V gene encodes CDR1 MNHNY and CDR2 SVGAGI (reference sequence). V was clipped by 5 bases and J by 8 bases, with 12 bases between them. This CDR3 spans 12 amino acids. The chain's CDR3 is CASSPEVGGYTF. CDR3 sequence (DNA): TGTGCCAGCAGTCCGGAAGTCGGGGGCTACACCTTC.

This rearrangement joins TRBV5-4 to TRBJ2-4; 8 bases are shared with TRBD2. J gave up 3 bases and V 4 bases, and 9 bases lay outside the gene matches. The germline CDR1 and CDR2 sequences are SGHNT and YYREEE (reference sequence). The CDR3 is 16 amino acids. Here the CDR3 reads CASSPGGPGVKNIQYF. Written as DNA, the CDR3 is TGTGCCAGCAGCCCGGGGGGGCCGGGGGTCAAAAACATTCAGTACTTC.

CDR3 nucleotides: TGTGCCAGGGAATGGGGCCGCCTTTCCTACAATGAGCAGTTCTTC. Translation: CAREWGRLSYNEQFF. V is TRBV6-4 and J is TRBJ2-1; a possible D gene is TRBD1 (5 bases). The V and J ends lost 9 bases and 1 base respectively, with 16 bases between them. CDR1 and CDR2 from the germline V gene are MRHNA and SNTAGT. CDR3 length: 15 residues.

The chain uses TRBV18 and TRBJ2-3, with 7 bases aligning to TRBD2. The CDR3 contains 16 residues. Germline CDR1 is KGHSH and CDR2 is LQKENI. V shed 0 bases, J shed 1 base, and the junction held 4 bases outside the gene matches. CDR3 amino acids: CASSPPGGLGTDTQYF. The CDR3 bases are TGTGCCAGCTCACCACCGGGAGGGCTTGGCACAGATACGCAGTATTTT.

Only one count was recorded for this clone. V usage is TRBV6-5 and J usage is TRBJ2-7; maybe TRBD1 (6 bases). The CDR3 extends over 13 amino acids. The ends were cut back, 2 bases at V and 2 bases at J, with 7 bases in the middle. Germline V CDR1 and CDR2: MNHEY, SVGAGI. The CDR3 region is CASSYGQPYEQYV. The CDR3 region has the DNA TGTGCCAGCAGTTACGGACAGCCCTACGAGCAGTACGTC.

The rearrangement links TRBV6-4 to TRBJ1-6; D remains ambiguous. Trimming removed 2 bases from V and 10 bases from J, with 9 bases in between. The CDR3 totals 13 residues. Germline V CDR1 and CDR2: MRHNA, SNTAGT. CDR3 DNA: TGTGCCAGCAGTGACCGAGAAGGGTCACCCCTCCACTTT. Translating gives CASSDREGSPLHF.

In DNA form, the CDR3 reads TGTGCCAGCAGCTTAAACAGGGGAAGTTTGGTCAATTCCGGGGAGCTGTTTTTT. As protein: CASSLNRGSLVNSGELFF. The rearrangement joins TRBV5-4 to TRBJ2-2, with 7 bases lining up with TRBD1. The V gene's germline CDR1 is SGHNT and CDR2 YYREEE (reference sequence). Germline trimming cut 2 bases from V and 6 bases from J; bases unmatched to any gene: 16. This CDR3 spans 18 amino acids.

V is TRBV15 and J is TRBJ2-5, with a tentative D call TRBD2 (5 bases). The V and J ends lost 0 bases and 3 bases respectively, with 5 bases between them. This CDR3 is 13 amino acids long. CDR1 LNHNV and CDR2 YYDKDF come from the germline V gene (reference sequence). CDR3 sequence: CATSREREETQYF. DNA for the CDR3: TGTGCCACCAGCAGAGAGAGGGAAGAGACCCAGTACTTC. The full variable domain, completed using reference TRBV15 and TRBJ2-5, is DAMVIQNPRYQVTQFGKPVTLSCSQTLNHNVMYWYQQKSSQAPKLLFHYYDKDFNNEADTPDNFQSRRPNTSFCFLDIRSPGLGDTAMYLCATSREREETQYFGPGTRLLVL.

V and J are TRBV18 and TRBJ1-1; D is ambiguous. The V gene's germline CDR1 is KGHSH and CDR2 LQKENI. The V gene lost 2 bases and the J gene lost 1 base, with 11 bases spanning the gap. The CDR3 loop spans 15 amino acids. The CDR3 DNA reads as TGTGCCAGCTCACCAAAAAGGGAGGGGAACACTGAAGCTTTCTTT. As protein: CASSPKREGNTEAFF.

The chain uses TRBV6-5 and TRBJ1-1, with TRBD1 as a possible D gene (6 bases). CDR1 is MNHEY and CDR2 is SVGAGI in the germline V gene. The CDR3 length is 15 residues. With 6 bases removed from V and 6 bases from J, the gap between germline ends came to 20 bases. CDR3 residues: CASSRYTTGLAEAFF. In nucleotides, the CDR3 is TGTGCCAGCAGCCGATACACAACAGGGTTGGCTGAAGCTTTCTTT.

This clone was picked up a small number of times. The J gene is TRBJ1-1, the V gene TRBV5-1, with D possibly TRBD1 on 5 matching bases. V lost 3 bases and J 1 base, leaving 10 bases between the germline ends. Germline CDR1 and CDR2: SGHRS and YFSETQ. The CDR3 spans 14 residues. CDR3 protein: CASSSMGGNTEAFF. The DNA of the CDR3 is TGCGCCAGCAGCTCAATGGGGGGGAACACTGAAGCTTTCTTT.

This sequence joins TRBV5-1 and TRBJ2-3; D is unresolved. Trimming took off 4 bases at V and 2 bases at J, with 14 bases between the two ends. CDR1 and CDR2 from the germline V gene are SGHRS and YFSETQ. This CDR3 has 15 amino acids. The CDR3 DNA sequence: TGCGCCAGCAGCCGCGACGGGCGTTCCACAGATACGCAGTATTTT. Encoded protein: CASSRDGRSTDTQYF.

The chain employs TRBV10-2 and TRBJ1-1; perhaps TRBD1 as D (5 bases). Germline V gene sequence: CDR1 WSHSY, CDR2 SAAADI. CDR3 length: 12 residues. Trimming removed 6 bases from V and 8 bases from J, with 13 bases in between. DNA of the CDR3: TGCGCCAGCAGGCGTGAGGCAGGGGAAGCTTTCTTT. Its protein is CASRREAGEAFF.

The chain has TRBV19 and TRBJ1-2; D unresolved. With 5 bases removed from V and 4 bases from J, the gap between germline ends came to 20 bases. CDR1 and CDR2 (germline): LNHDA, SQIVND (reference sequence). CDR3 length: 16 residues. This CDR3 is CASSDRAGQVTYGYTF. The DNA of the CDR3 is TGTGCCAGTAGTGATAGAGCTGGGCAGGTAACCTATGGCTACACCTTC.

This clone was counted a single time. V usage is TRBV11-3 and J usage is TRBJ2-3, with unresolved D. The V gene's germline CDR1 is SGHNT and CDR2 YENEEA. V was cut by 3 bases and J by 6 bases, with 10 bases left in between. This CDR3 has 13 residues. In DNA form, the CDR3 reads TGTGCCAGCAGCTTGGACCGCGGCGATACGCAGTATTTT. Translation gives CASSLDRGDTQYF.

A few counts support this clone. V usage is TRBV2 and J usage is TRBJ2-5, with a possible D match to TRBD2 (7 bases). Germline CDR1 SNHLY, CDR2 FYNNEI. Trimming pared 1 base from V and 5 bases from J, leaving 14 bases between. The CDR3 runs 15 residues. CDR3 DNA sequence: TGTGCCAGCAGTGAAGAAGAGGGGGGGCAGGAGACCCAGTACTTC. This codes for CASSEEEGGQETQYF.

The rearrangement uses TRBV29-1 and TRBJ1-2, with D possibly TRBD1 on 6 matching bases. The length of the CDR3 is 13 residues. Germline V gene sequence: CDR1 SQVTM, CDR2 ANQGSEA. V was clipped by 6 bases and J by 7 bases, with 18 bases between them. The DNA of the CDR3 is TGCAGCGTCGAACCACAGGGTATCGGTGGCTACACCTTC. Protein: CSVEPQGIGGYTF. The full variable domain, with the rest looked up from reference TRBV29-1 and TRBJ1-2, is SAVISQKPSRDICQRGTSLTIQCQVDSQVTMMFWYRQQPGQSLTLIATANQGSEATYESGFVIDKFPISRPNLTFSTLTVSNMSPEDSSIYLCSVEPQGIGGYTFGSGTRLTVV.